The T cell receptor beta chain under discussion was sequenced for a study of CD8 T cells in ankylosing spondylitis. Overall study results and limits: Disease-linked clones reportedly showed significant enrichment in matched ankylosing spondylitis synovial fluid. A motif of eight highly homologous TCR beta variants was seen as apparently characteristic of ankylosing spondylitis blood.

A note on this clonotype: What it binds is not known.

In TCRdb, the 5' RACE reads were re-called with MiXCR into one record per CDR3 protein. The table has hundreds of thousands of distinct CDR3 sequences, about 13% seen once. The CDR3 extends over 16 amino acids. Germline V CDR1 and CDR2: LNHDA, SQIVND (reference sequence). With 5 bases clipped from V and 4 bases from J, the junction kept 6 bases outside the gene matches. This clonotype was obtained from a male donor with ankylosing spondylitis. The sequenced sample was blood, either unsorted or a sorted T cell fraction (not recorded which). This chain links TRBV19 with TRBJ2-1; 12 bases map to TRBD2. The CDR3 protein is CASSPRTSGNYNEQFF. As DNA, the CDR3 is TGTGCCAGTAGTCCCCGGACTAGCGGGAATTACAATGAGCAGTTCTTC.